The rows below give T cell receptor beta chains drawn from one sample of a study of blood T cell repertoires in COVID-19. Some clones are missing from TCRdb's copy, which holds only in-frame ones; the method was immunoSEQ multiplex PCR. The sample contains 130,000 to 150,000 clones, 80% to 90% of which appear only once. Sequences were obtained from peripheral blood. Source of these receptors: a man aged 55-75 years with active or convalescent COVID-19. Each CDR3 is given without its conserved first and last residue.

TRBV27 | ASSSRQGTNTGELF
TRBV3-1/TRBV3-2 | ASSQTFRANQPQH
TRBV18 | ASSNLGTGATSGNTIY
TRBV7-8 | ASSLQQGSEAF
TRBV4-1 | ASSPDRGGEKLF
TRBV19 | ASSIIGQGKNQPQH
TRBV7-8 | ASSPRRGDTQY
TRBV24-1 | ATSDSRTPVGEAF
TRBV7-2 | ASSSGLAGGDNEQF
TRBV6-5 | ASSYNRGRQPQH
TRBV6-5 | ASNVTPGNTIY
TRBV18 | ASSPLDRNTEAF
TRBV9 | ASSDGTATDTQY
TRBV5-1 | ASSPNPPGHPNYGYT
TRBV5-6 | ASSFGGTGGLGYT
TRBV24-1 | ATSDTAPGIADTQY
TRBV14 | ASSYIFHEQF
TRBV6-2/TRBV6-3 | ASSSPLQVSNQPQH
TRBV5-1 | ASSLLSGGHTGELF
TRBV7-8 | ASSLQKGANYGYT
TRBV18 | ASSPLLAGGAETQY
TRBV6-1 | ASSEFSGVVGNQPQH
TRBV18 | ASSPPNRIEGQPQH
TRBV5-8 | ASSLTGTGKEKLF
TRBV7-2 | ASSLDDSGGYT
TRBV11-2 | ASSSGQGTSTNEKLF
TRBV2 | ASSEAPGGQPQH
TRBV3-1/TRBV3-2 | ASSQPSQPLSGETQY
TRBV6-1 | ASSVSTSGRFDIQY
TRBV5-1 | ASSLRPEQMNEQF
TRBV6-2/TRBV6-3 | ASSYSTHNQPQH
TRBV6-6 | ASSPQENTEAF
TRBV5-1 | ASSWNPSTGAGELF
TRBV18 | ASSPGLAGVITDTQY
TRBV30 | AWSGQRGNQPQH
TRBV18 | ASSPETRNNEQF
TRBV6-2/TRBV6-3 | ASSGGRSDEAF
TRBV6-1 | ASSEAGGTDTQY
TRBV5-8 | ASSPRVAGGGQPQH
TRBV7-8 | ASSPGGASTEAF
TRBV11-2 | ASSPRRQGRETQY